This T cell receptor (beta chain) was captured in a study of blood T cell repertoires in COVID-19. The protocol was immunoSEQ multiplex PCR, while the TCRdb copy is restricted to in-frame clones and leaves out a portion. Of some 130,000 clones listed, roughly 82% were seen once; the top ten hold less than 15%. The CDR3 sequence is 14 residues long. Germline CDR1 reads GTSNPN; CDR2 reads SVGIG (reference sequence). After removal of 5 bases from V and 7 bases from J, the junction contained 8 bases not matched to a gene. Input material: peripheral blood. This TCR derives from an elderly man with acute or convalescent COVID-19. The V and J genes are TRBV30 and TRBJ1-5, with 10 bases aligning to TRBD1. The DNA for the CDR3 is TGTGCCTGGGACGGACAGGGGGTGCGGCAGCCCCAGCATTTT. Translation: CAWDGQGVRQPQHF.